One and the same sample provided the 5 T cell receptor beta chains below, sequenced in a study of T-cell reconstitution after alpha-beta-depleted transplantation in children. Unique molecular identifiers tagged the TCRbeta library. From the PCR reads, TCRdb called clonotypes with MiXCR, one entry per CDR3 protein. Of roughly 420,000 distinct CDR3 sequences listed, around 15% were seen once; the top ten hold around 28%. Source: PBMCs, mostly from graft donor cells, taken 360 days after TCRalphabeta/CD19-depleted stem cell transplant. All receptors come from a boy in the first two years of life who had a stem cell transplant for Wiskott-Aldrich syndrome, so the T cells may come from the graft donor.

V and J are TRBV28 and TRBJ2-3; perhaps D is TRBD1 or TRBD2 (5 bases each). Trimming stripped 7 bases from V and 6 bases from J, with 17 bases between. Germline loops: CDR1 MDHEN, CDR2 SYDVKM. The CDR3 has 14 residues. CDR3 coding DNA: TGTGCCAGCACCCTGGGACCGGAGCCGGATACGCAGTATTTT. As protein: CASTLGPEPDTQYF.

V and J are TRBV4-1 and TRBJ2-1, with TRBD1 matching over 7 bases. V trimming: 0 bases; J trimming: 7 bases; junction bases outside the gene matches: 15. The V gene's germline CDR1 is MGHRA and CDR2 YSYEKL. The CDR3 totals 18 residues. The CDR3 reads CASSQEARTGQRVNEQFF. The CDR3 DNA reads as TGCGCCAGCAGCCAAGAAGCGCGGACAGGCCAACGGGTGAATGAGCAGTTCTTC.

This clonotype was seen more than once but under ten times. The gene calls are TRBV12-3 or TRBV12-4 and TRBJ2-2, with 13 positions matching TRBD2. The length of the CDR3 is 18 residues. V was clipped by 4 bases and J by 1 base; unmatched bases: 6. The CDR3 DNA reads TGTGCCAGCAGTTACCACCGACTAGCGGGGGGGAACACCGGGGAGCTGTTTTTT. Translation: CASSYHRLAGGNTGELFF.

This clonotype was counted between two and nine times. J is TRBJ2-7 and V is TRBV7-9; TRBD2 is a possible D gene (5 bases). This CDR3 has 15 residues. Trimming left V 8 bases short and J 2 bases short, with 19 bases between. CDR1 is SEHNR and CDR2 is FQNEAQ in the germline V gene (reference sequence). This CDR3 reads CASSRGFGKAYEQYF. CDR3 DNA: TGTGCCAGCTCACGAGGGTTCGGCAAAGCCTACGAGCAGTACTTC.

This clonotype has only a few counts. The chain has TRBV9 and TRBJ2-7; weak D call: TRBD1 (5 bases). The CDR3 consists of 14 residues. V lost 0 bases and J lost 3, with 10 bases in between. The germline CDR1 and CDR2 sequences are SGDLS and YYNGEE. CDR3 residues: CASSVGQGNYEQYF. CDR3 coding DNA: TGTGCCAGCAGCGTAGGGCAGGGTAACTACGAGCAGTACTTC.